These T cell receptor beta chains were read from a single sample in a study of T-cell reconstitution after alpha-beta-depleted transplantation in children. TCRdb independently ran MiXCR on the PCR reads; one entry per CDR3 protein. The repertoire consists of about 610,000 distinct CDR3 sequences, with 10% occurring once and the leading ten covering roughly 3.9%. The material was PBMCs from the stem cell graft donor, obtained from the stem cell graft. The receptors derive from a human donor who donated a stem cell graft to a child with acute myeloid leukemia. Both conserved end residues are part of each CDR3. D genes are given only for firm matches. Size tells how often a clone was seen (once, few, many) or the class of an expanded clone, and some rows leave it out.

V gene: TRBV6-2/TRBV6-3; J gene: TRBJ2-2; D gene: TRBD2; clone size: few; CDR3 DNA: TGTGCCAGCAGTTACAGGGGGTTACTAGCGGGAGACACCGGGGAGCTGTTTTTT; CDR3 protein: CASSYRGLLAGDTGELFF
V gene: TRBV12-3/TRBV12-4; J gene: TRBJ2-5; D gene: .; clone size: many; CDR3 DNA: TGTGCCAGCAGTTCCACGTACCAAGAGACCCAGTACTTC; CDR3 protein: CASSSTYQETQYF
V gene: TRBV7-9; J gene: TRBJ1-5; D gene: .; clone size: many; CDR3 DNA: TGTGCCAGCAGCTTAGGGGCAGGCAGCTTTAATCAGCCCCAGCATTTT; CDR3 protein: CASSLGAGSFNQPQHF
V gene: TRBV7-2; J gene: TRBJ2-2; D gene: TRBD2; clone size: .; CDR3 DNA: TGTGCCAGCAGCTCAACGACTAGCGGCATCGGGGAGCTGTTTTTT; CDR3 protein: CASSSTTSGIGELFF
V gene: TRBV5-6; J gene: TRBJ2-3; D gene: .; clone size: .; CDR3 DNA: TGTGCCATGGCCCCCCGGCTTGGCGGATACACAGATACGCAGTATTTT; CDR3 protein: CAMAPRLGGYTDTQYF
V gene: TRBV7-9; J gene: TRBJ2-3; D gene: TRBD2; clone size: few; CDR3 DNA: TGTGCCAGCAGCAACGGACTAGCGGGATACACAGATACGCAGTATTTT; CDR3 protein: CASSNGLAGYTDTQYF
V gene: TRBV14; J gene: TRBJ1-4; D gene: .; clone size: .; CDR3 DNA: TGTGCCAGCAGCTGGGGGTTAACTAATGAAAAACTGTTTTTT; CDR3 protein: CASSWGLTNEKLFF
V gene: TRBV4-3; J gene: TRBJ2-1; D gene: .; clone size: few; CDR3 DNA: TGCGCCAGCAGCCAAGATCGGGGCGGGACTCCCCTTACCTACAATGAGCAGTTCTTC; CDR3 protein: CASSQDRGGTPLTYNEQFF
V gene: TRBV20-1; J gene: TRBJ2-7; D gene: .; clone size: many; CDR3 DNA: TGCAGTACTGACAGCCGCTCCTACGAGCAGTACTTC; CDR3 protein: CSTDSRSYEQYF
V gene: TRBV10-3; J gene: TRBJ2-7; D gene: TRBD2; clone size: many; CDR3 DNA: TGTGCCATCAGTGGCGGACTAGCCGGGTTCGAGCAGTACTTC; CDR3 protein: CAISGGLAGFEQYF
V gene: TRBV3-1; J gene: TRBJ1-1; D gene: .; clone size: few; CDR3 DNA: TGTGCCAGCAGCTATACTACAGGGAACACTGAAGCTTTCTTT; CDR3 protein: CASSYTTGNTEAFF
V gene: TRBV30; J gene: TRBJ2-1; D gene: .; clone size: few; CDR3 DNA: TGTGCCTGGAGTGTAGGGCGGTACAATGAGCAGTTCTTC; CDR3 protein: CAWSVGRYNEQFF
V gene: TRBV27; J gene: TRBJ2-6; D gene: .; clone size: once; CDR3 DNA: TGTGCCAGCAGTTTCCAACAGGGTACCTCTGGGGCCAACGTCCTGACTTTC; CDR3 protein: CASSFQQGTSGANVLTF
V gene: TRBV19; J gene: TRBJ2-1; D gene: .; clone size: few; CDR3 DNA: TGTGCCAGTAGTATTTCTAGTAACTATGAGCAGTTCTTC; CDR3 protein: CASSISSNYEQFF
V gene: TRBV27; J gene: TRBJ2-7; D gene: TRBD2; clone size: few; CDR3 DNA: TGTGCCAGCAGCCGGGAGGGCCACTACGAGCAGTACTTC; CDR3 protein: CASSREGHYEQYF
V gene: TRBV20-1; J gene: TRBJ1-4; D gene: .; clone size: .; CDR3 DNA: TGCAGTGCTAGAGCGGATGGCCAAGCAACTAATGAAAAACTGTTTTTT; CDR3 protein: CSARADGQATNEKLFF
V gene: TRBV10-3; J gene: TRBJ1-5; D gene: .; clone size: few; CDR3 DNA: TGTGCCATCAGTGAGTATAGCGGGGTCGGTAGCAATCAGCCCCAGCATTTT; CDR3 protein: CAISEYSGVGSNQPQHF
V gene: TRBV7-2; J gene: TRBJ2-2; D gene: TRBD2; clone size: .; CDR3 DNA: TGTGCCAGCAGCTACCAACGGGAGGGCGGGGAGCTGTTTTTT; CDR3 protein: CASSYQREGGELFF
V gene: TRBV7-2; J gene: TRBJ2-3; D gene: TRBD2; clone size: few; CDR3 DNA: TGTGCCAGCAGCTTAGCGCTAATAGGAGCGGGAATAGATACGCAGTATTTT; CDR3 protein: CASSLALIGAGIDTQYF
V gene: TRBV29-1; J gene: TRBJ2-1; D gene: .; clone size: many; CDR3 DNA: TGCAGCGTGCGCCCTCAGGGACGGGAGATAAGCAATGAGCAGTTCTTC; CDR3 protein: CSVRPQGREISNEQFF
V gene: TRBV3-1; J gene: TRBJ1-6; D gene: .; clone size: .; CDR3 DNA: TGTGCCAGCAGCCAAGGCGATCATCCCTCAAGGCCCCTCCACTTT; CDR3 protein: CASSQGDHPSRPLHF
V gene: TRBV7-2; J gene: TRBJ2-1; D gene: TRBD2; clone size: many; CDR3 DNA: TGTGCCAGCAGCGGAGAGACTAGCGGGAGTAGGTACAATGAGCAGTTCTTC; CDR3 protein: CASSGETSGSRYNEQFF
V gene: TRBV20-1; J gene: TRBJ2-1; D gene: TRBD2; clone size: few; CDR3 DNA: TGCAGTGCTAAAAAAAGCGGGAGGGCCCTTGGTGAGCAGTTCTTC; CDR3 protein: CSAKKSGRALGEQFF
V gene: TRBV10-3; J gene: TRBJ2-1; D gene: TRBD2; clone size: many; CDR3 DNA: TGTGCCTCGACCTTGACTAGCGGGAGGGCCGATGAGCAGTTCTTC; CDR3 protein: CASTLTSGRADEQFF
V gene: TRBV19; J gene: TRBJ2-6; D gene: .; clone size: .; CDR3 DNA: TGTGCCACCTACAGGGCTTACGTCCTGACTTTC; CDR3 protein: CATYRAYVLTF
V gene: TRBV12-3/TRBV12-4; J gene: TRBJ2-5; D gene: .; clone size: .; CDR3 DNA: TGTGCCAGCAGCTTAGGGATGGGAAGGACGGGGGAGACCCAGTACTTC; CDR3 protein: CASSLGMGRTGETQYF
V gene: TRBV12-3/TRBV12-4; J gene: TRBJ1-6; D gene: .; clone size: few; CDR3 DNA: TGTGCCAGCGCCTTAGCATACTCACCCCTCCACTTT; CDR3 protein: CASALAYSPLHF
V gene: TRBV6-5; J gene: TRBJ2-7; D gene: TRBD2; clone size: .; CDR3 DNA: TGTGCCAGCAGTTACTCGGACCGACTAGCGGGTCACGAGCAGTACTTC; CDR3 protein: CASSYSDRLAGHEQYF
V gene: TRBV3-1; J gene: TRBJ2-1; D gene: TRBD2; clone size: few; CDR3 DNA: TGTGCCAGCAGTCACGTGGGGACTAGCGGAAACAATGAGCAGTTCTTC; CDR3 protein: CASSHVGTSGNNEQFF
V gene: TRBV5-1; J gene: TRBJ2-5; D gene: .; clone size: few; CDR3 DNA: TGCGCCAGCAGCTCACTAGAAGCCTCTAAAGAGACCCAGTACTTC; CDR3 protein: CASSSLEASKETQYF
V gene: TRBV20-1; J gene: TRBJ2-7; D gene: .; clone size: .; CDR3 DNA: TGCTGTGCTCACCCAATGAACACATTAAAGTTCGGCGAGCAGTACTTC; CDR3 protein: CCAHPMNTLKFGEQYF
V gene: TRBV24-1; J gene: TRBJ2-5; D gene: TRBD1; clone size: few; CDR3 DNA: TGTGCCACCAGTGTTTCGAGACAGGGAAGGGGAGAGACCCAGTACTTC; CDR3 protein: CATSVSRQGRGETQYF
V gene: TRBV7-2; J gene: TRBJ2-7; D gene: .; clone size: many; CDR3 DNA: TGTGCCAGCAGCTCATTTGGGGGTGCGCTAGACGAGCAGTACTTC; CDR3 protein: CASSSFGGALDEQYF
V gene: TRBV14; J gene: TRBJ2-3; D gene: .; clone size: many; CDR3 DNA: TGTGCCAGCAGCCAAGCAGGCTCAGATACGCAGTATTTT; CDR3 protein: CASSQAGSDTQYF
V gene: TRBV28; J gene: TRBJ2-1; D gene: .; clone size: many; CDR3 DNA: TGTGCCAGCAGTTCAGGGGTCAGTGATGAGCAGTTCTTC; CDR3 protein: CASSSGVSDEQFF
V gene: TRBV29-1; J gene: TRBJ2-5; D gene: .; clone size: many; CDR3 DNA: TGCAGCGTTGAAAGGGGGGTCGGGGAGACCCAGTACTTC; CDR3 protein: CSVERGVGETQYF
V gene: TRBV20-1; J gene: TRBJ2-3; D gene: .; clone size: .; CDR3 DNA: TGCAGTGCTAGGTTCGGAGCAGAAGATACGCAGTATTTT; CDR3 protein: CSARFGAEDTQYF
V gene: TRBV28; J gene: TRBJ1-2; D gene: .; clone size: .; CDR3 DNA: TGTGCCAGCAGCATAATTAGCTATGGCTACACCTTC; CDR3 protein: CASSIISYGYTF
V gene: TRBV29-1; J gene: TRBJ2-4; D gene: .; clone size: .; CDR3 DNA: TGCAGCACCCTAGCGCTAGCCAAAAACATTCAGTACTTC; CDR3 protein: CSTLALAKNIQYF
V gene: TRBV7-9; J gene: TRBJ2-7; D gene: .; clone size: .; CDR3 DNA: TGTGCCAGCAGCTTAGCTCGCGCAGGACCTTACGAGCAGTACTTC; CDR3 protein: CASSLARAGPYEQYF
V gene: TRBV10-3; J gene: TRBJ1-4; D gene: TRBD1; clone size: .; CDR3 DNA: TGTGCCATCGGGACAGGGTTTGAAAAACTGTTTTTT; CDR3 protein: CAIGTGFEKLFF
V gene: TRBV3-1; J gene: TRBJ2-1; D gene: TRBD2; clone size: .; CDR3 DNA: TGTGCCAGCAGCAAAAGCGCCGCTGGCACTAGCGGGAGGGGGAGGGATGAGCAGTTCTTC; CDR3 protein: CASSKSAAGTSGRGRDEQFF
V gene: TRBV5-1; J gene: TRBJ2-2; D gene: .; clone size: many; CDR3 DNA: TGCGCCAGCAGCTTGGGCCGGGGGCTGTTTTTT; CDR3 protein: CASSLGRGLFF